This section outlines one T cell receptor (beta chain) sequence together with its context. This CDR3 is 14 amino acids long. Germline CDR1 LNHNV, CDR2 YYDKDF (reference sequence). The V end was cut by 4 bases, the J end by 2 bases, with 10 bases between. This sample is drawn from a study of control samples from healthy donors and cancer patients. Measured with immunoSEQ multiplex PCR; TCRdb has only the in-frame clones, and not every one. The sample records about 200,000 clones, approximately 91% being singletons. This clonotype originated in a man under 40 in good health. The chain couples TRBV15 to TRBJ2-3; no reliable D call. Input material: blood. CDR3: CATSILVDTDTQYF. CDR3 nucleotides: TGTGCCACCAGCATTCTAGTGGACACAGATACGCAGTATTTT. Drawing the rest from reference TRBV15 and TRBJ2-3, the complete variable domain is DAMVIQNPRYQVTQFGKPVTLSCSQTLNHNVMYWYQQKSSQAPKLLFHYYDKDFNNEADTPDNFQSRRPNTSFCFLDIRSPGLGDTAMYLCATSILVDTDTQYFGPGTRLTVL.